This T cell receptor (beta chain) was recorded in a study of T-cell memory formation after mild COVID-19. Background on the study: In these data, TCR clusters were largely donor specific. Study outcomes and limitations: Some clones that responded were present in memory (sampled pre-infection), which suggests cross-reactive memory joined. A balance of CD4 and CD8 characterized clones contracting day 15 to 85, whereas later expanders leaned CD4+. There was no confirmation that second-wave clones peaking on day 37 were SARS-CoV-2 specific.

One entry per CDR3 protein results from TCRdb running MiXCR on the 5' RACE reads. The data show roughly 170,000 distinct CDR3 sequences, with less than 20% seen just once and more than 3% held by the top ten. The CDR3 is made up of 12 amino acids. Germline-derived CDR1 and CDR2 are SGHRS and YFSETQ. V dropped 3 bases and J dropped 5 bases, with 8 bases sitting between them. For this clonotype: Its matching antigen is unknown.

The rearrangement joins TRBV5-1 to TRBJ1-2; no clear D. The sequence came from a man aged 18 to 35 who had mild COVID-19 (a few samples of this study predate the infection). Cell type and time point are not known. Material: PBMCs or a T cell subset sorted from them (not recorded which). The CDR3 sequence: CASSSQEYGYTF. CDR3 bases: TGCGCCAGCAGCTCTCAGGAATATGGCTACACCTTC.